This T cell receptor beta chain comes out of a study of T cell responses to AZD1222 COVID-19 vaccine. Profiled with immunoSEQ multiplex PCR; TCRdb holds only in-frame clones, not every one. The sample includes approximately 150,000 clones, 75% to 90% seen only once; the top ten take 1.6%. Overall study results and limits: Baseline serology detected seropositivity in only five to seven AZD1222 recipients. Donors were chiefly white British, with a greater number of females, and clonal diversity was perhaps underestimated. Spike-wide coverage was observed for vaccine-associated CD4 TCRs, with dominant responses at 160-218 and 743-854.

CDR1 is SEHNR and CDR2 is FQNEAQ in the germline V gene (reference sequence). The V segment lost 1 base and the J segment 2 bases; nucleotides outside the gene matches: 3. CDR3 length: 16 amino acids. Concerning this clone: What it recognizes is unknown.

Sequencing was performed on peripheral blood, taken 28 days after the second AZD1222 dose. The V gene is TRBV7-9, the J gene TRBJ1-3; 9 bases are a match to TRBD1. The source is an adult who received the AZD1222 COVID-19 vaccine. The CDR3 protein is CASSLGRTGAGNTIYF. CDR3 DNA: TGTGCCAGCAGCTTAGGAAGGACAGGGGCTGGAAACACCATATATTTT. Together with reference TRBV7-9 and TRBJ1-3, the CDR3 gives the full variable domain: DTGVSQNPRHKITKRGQNVTFRCDPISEHNRLYWYRQTLGQGPEFLTYFQNEAQLEKSRLLSDRFSAERPKGSFSTLEIQRTEQGDSAMYLCASSLGRTGAGNTIYFGEGSWLTVV.